The present T cell receptor beta chain was sequenced within a study of blood T cell repertoires in COVID-19. Study-level background: Material from acute and convalescent COVID-19 was sourced from the United States, Italy and Spain.

This table comes from immunoSEQ multiplex PCR, and its TCRdb copy is limited to in-frame clones, with some not included. The sample shows roughly 250,000 clones, around 81% of them seen only once. The sample holds many counts of this clone. Germline loops: CDR1 GTSNPN, CDR2 SVGIG (reference sequence). The CDR3 covers 15 residues. Trimming cost V 3 bases and J 4 bases; bases outside gene matches: 10. The chain recombines TRBV30 with TRBJ1-1; 8 bases map to TRBD1. Sequencing used peripheral blood. The sequence derives from a woman aged 60 to 75 with active or convalescent COVID-19. CDR3 nucleotide sequence: TGTGCCTGGAGGCGCGGGACAGGAGCTCTCACTGAAGCTTTCTTT. It translates to CAWRRGTGALTEAFF.